The rows below give T cell receptor beta chains drawn from one sample of a study of blood T cell repertoires in COVID-19. TCRdb's table, derived via immunoSEQ multiplex PCR, lists solely in-frame clones and lacks some. The sample records about 240,000 clones, 70% to 90% being singletons. The material sequenced was peripheral blood. The receptors shown here come from a woman in her 70s with active or convalescent COVID-19. Each CDR3 is given without its conserved first and last residue.

CDR3: ATRTGQYNEKLF; V: TRBV19; length: 12; J: TRBJ1-4
CDR3: ATSDSSGGSGELF; V: TRBV24-1; length: 13; J: TRBJ2-2
CDR3: ASSVDSISGNTIY; V: TRBV9; length: 13; J: TRBJ1-3
CDR3: ASSYRDSDQPQH; V: TRBV7-9; length: 12; J: TRBJ1-5
CDR3: ASSVSGGGQETQY; V: TRBV2; length: 13; J: TRBJ2-5
CDR3: ASSPGQGEVY; V: TRBV18; length: 10; J: TRBJ2-3
CDR3: ASSWGQGDNSPLH; V: TRBV11-2; length: 13; J: TRBJ1-6
CDR3: ASSLGSGTEAF; V: TRBV7-9; length: 11; J: TRBJ1-1
CDR3: ASSRQSNTGELF; V: TRBV18; length: 12; J: TRBJ2-2
CDR3: ASSFVTRNTGELF; V: TRBV5-4; length: 13; J: TRBJ2-2
CDR3: ASSNHNNSPLH; V: TRBV6-5; length: 11; J: TRBJ1-6
CDR3: ASSLDSGDGPDTQY; V: TRBV5-1; length: 14; J: TRBJ2-3
CDR3: ASSVGGTSGYEQY; V: TRBV9; length: 13; J: TRBJ2-7
CDR3: ASSTGNSPLH; V: TRBV2; length: 10; J: TRBJ1-6
CDR3: ASSTGTGSYNEQF; V: TRBV11-2; length: 13; J: TRBJ2-1
CDR3: ASSSSRGEEAF; V: TRBV13; length: 11; J: TRBJ1-1
CDR3: ASSELGRGFYEQY; V: TRBV2; length: 13; J: TRBJ2-7
CDR3: ASSSPDRYQETQY; V: TRBV5-4; length: 13; J: TRBJ2-5
CDR3: ASRERGSYNSPLH; V: TRBV6-5; length: 13; J: TRBJ1-6
CDR3: ASSLSPGDYGYT; V: TRBV7-9; length: 12; J: TRBJ1-2
CDR3: AISPWGVNSPLH; V: TRBV10-3; length: 12; J: TRBJ1-6
CDR3: ASSISPTGRETQY; V: TRBV19; length: 13; J: TRBJ2-5
CDR3: ASSPTGVASYEQY; V: TRBV19; length: 13; J: TRBJ2-7
CDR3: ASSVGPGWNQPQH; V: TRBV9; length: 13; J: TRBJ1-5
CDR3: ASSSGSSVS; V: TRBV6-2/TRBV6-3; length: 9; J: TRBJ2-7
CDR3: ASSESDRIGPLH; V: TRBV6-1; length: 12; J: TRBJ1-6
CDR3: ASSLLQVPDTQY; V: TRBV11-2; length: 12; J: TRBJ2-3
CDR3: ASRWGQQNTEAF; V: TRBV5-1; length: 12; J: TRBJ1-1
CDR3: ASSRSGNTEAF; V: TRBV11-1; length: 11; J: TRBJ1-1
CDR3: ASSAHQGADTEAF; V: TRBV9; length: 13; J: TRBJ1-1
CDR3: ASSLKTGVGQPQH; V: TRBV7-8; length: 13; J: TRBJ1-5
CDR3: ASSLGGGTAYEQY; V: TRBV5-1; length: 13; J: TRBJ2-7
CDR3: ASSPDRTGQETQY; V: TRBV7-9; length: 13; J: TRBJ2-5
CDR3: ASSVAGEGSPF; V: TRBV9; length: 11; J: TRBJ2-2
CDR3: ATLDSLTLDNEQF; V: TRBV9; length: 13; J: TRBJ2-1
CDR3: ASRLHGTVSSGQY; V: TRBV6-6; length: 13; J: TRBJ2-7
CDR3: ASTLREGIGGYT; V: TRBV6-5; length: 12; J: TRBJ1-2
CDR3: ASSFQENTEAF; V: TRBV27; length: 11; J: TRBJ1-1
CDR3: ASSLDQGLGQDTQY; V: TRBV11-3; length: 14; J: TRBJ2-3
CDR3: ASSPGTGTRGLAGVYQETQY; V: TRBV4-2; length: 20; J: TRBJ2-5
CDR3: SVERDRVKAF; V: TRBV29-1; length: 10; J: TRBJ1-1
CDR3: ASTPGEYSNNSPLH; V: TRBV5-5; length: 14; J: TRBJ1-6
CDR3: ASSGTGGTEAF; V: TRBV18; length: 11; J: TRBJ1-1
CDR3: ASSPSQGSYEQY; V: TRBV18; length: 12; J: TRBJ2-7
CDR3: ASSFRGAGNTIY; V: TRBV7-8; length: 12; J: TRBJ1-3
CDR3: ASSFGAGLDEQY; V: TRBV6-2/TRBV6-3; length: 12; J: TRBJ2-7
CDR3: ASSPTSYEQY; V: TRBV19; length: 10; J: TRBJ2-7
CDR3: ASRDARGIYNEQF; V: TRBV27; length: 13; J: TRBJ2-1
CDR3: ASSPSGNTEAF; V: TRBV5-1; length: 11; J: TRBJ1-1
CDR3: ASEVDPREGGDEQF; V: TRBV5-1; length: 14; J: TRBJ2-1
CDR3: ATSESAMGNQPQH; V: TRBV19; length: 13; J: TRBJ1-5